Given below is one T cell receptor (beta chain) in context. The data are from a study of OX40 agonist ivuxolimab in advanced cancers. Study background: Ivuxolimab, an antibody that agonizes OX40 (CD134), was administered to the patients. Three patients, one with hepatocellular carcinoma and two with cutaneous melanoma, responded partially.

Measured with immunoSEQ multiplex PCR; TCRdb has only the in-frame clones, and not every one. The data show about 56,000 clones, with around 80% seen just once and approximately 2.8% held by the top ten. V gave up 4 bases and J gave up 0 bases, with 5 bases separating them. Per the germline V gene, CDR1 is SGHKS and CDR2 is YYEKEE (reference sequence). This CDR3 spans 13 amino acids. The chain has TRBV5-5 and TRBJ1-3; no firm D call. The sequence derives from an adult with an advanced solid tumor such as melanoma, head and neck, liver or kidney cancer. Sequencing used CD4+ or CD8+ T cells sorted from blood, obtained in a trial of the OX40 agonist ivuxolimab. The CDR3 here is CASSAASGNTIYF. CDR3 in DNA: TGTGCCAGCAGCGCAGCCTCTGGAAACACCATATATTTT. Full variable domain (remainder filled in from reference TRBV5-5 and TRBJ1-3): DAGVTQSPTHLIKTRGQQVTLRCSPISGHKSVSWYQQVLGQGPQFIFQYYEKEERGRGNFPDRFSARQFPNYSSELNVNALLLGDSALYLCASSAASGNTIYFGEGSWLTVV.